This record covers a single TCR beta chain. Sequencing used immunoSEQ v3. Libraries were sequenced to around 2 million read pairs (survey) or about 4.5-6 million (deep). Some clones are missing from TCRdb's copy, which holds only in-frame ones; the method was immunoSEQ multiplex PCR. The sample holds 25,000 to 35,000 clones; about 80% are singletons and the top ten take around 2.9%. V was shortened by 3 bases and J by 10 bases, with 10 bases between the two germline ends. The V gene's germline CDR1 is KGHSH and CDR2 LQKENI. The CDR3 runs 12 residues. The time point denotes: pre-treatment sample, taken before nivolumab and TIL therapy. The data stem from a study of TIL therapy for anti-PD-1-resistant metastatic lung cancer.

This rearrangement joins TRBV18 to TRBJ2-1, with D hard to call. The origin of this receptor is a woman aged 30 to 85 with non-small cell lung cancer. This sample comprised blood, obtained at baseline. The CDR3 spells CASSPQKWEQFF. The CDR3 DNA sequence: TGTGCCAGCTCACCCCAAAAATGGGAGCAGTTCTTC.